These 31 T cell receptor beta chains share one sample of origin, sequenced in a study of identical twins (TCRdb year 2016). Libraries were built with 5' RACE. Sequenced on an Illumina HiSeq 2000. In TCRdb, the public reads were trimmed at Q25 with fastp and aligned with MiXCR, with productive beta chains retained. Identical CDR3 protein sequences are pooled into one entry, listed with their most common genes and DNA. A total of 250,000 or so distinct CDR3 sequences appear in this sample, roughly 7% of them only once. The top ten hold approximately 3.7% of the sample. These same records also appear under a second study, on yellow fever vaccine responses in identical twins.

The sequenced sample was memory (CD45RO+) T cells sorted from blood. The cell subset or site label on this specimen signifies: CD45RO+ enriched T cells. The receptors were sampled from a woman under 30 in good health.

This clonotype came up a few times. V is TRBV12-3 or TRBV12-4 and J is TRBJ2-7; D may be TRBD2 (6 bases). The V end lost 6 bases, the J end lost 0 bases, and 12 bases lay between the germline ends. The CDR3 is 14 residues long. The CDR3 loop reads CASSETGLSYEQYF. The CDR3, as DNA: TGTGCCAGCAGCGAGACGGGACTCTCCTACGAGCAGTACTTC.

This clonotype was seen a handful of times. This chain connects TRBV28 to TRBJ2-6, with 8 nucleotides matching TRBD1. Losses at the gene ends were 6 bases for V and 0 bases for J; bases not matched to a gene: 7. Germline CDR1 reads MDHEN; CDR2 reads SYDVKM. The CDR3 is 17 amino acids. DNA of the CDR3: TGTGCCAGCAGCCGGACAGGGCTTTACTCTGGGGCCAACGTCCTGACTTTC. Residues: CASSRTGLYSGANVLTF.

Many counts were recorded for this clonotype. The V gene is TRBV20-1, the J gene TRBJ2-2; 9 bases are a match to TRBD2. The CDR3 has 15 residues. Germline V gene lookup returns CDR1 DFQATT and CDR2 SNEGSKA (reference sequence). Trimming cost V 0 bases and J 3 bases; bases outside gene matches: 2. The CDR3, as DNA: TGCAGTGCTAGAGATAGCGGGAGCGACACCGGGGAGCTGTTTTTT. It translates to CSARDSGSDTGELFF.

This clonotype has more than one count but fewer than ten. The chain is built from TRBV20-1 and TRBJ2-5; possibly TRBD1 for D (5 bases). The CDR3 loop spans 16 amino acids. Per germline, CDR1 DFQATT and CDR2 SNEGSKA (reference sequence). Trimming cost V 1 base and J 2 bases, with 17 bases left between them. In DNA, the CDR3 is TGCAGTGCTAGAGGGGGCTCGGCCTATATGCAAGAGACCCAGTACTTC. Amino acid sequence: CSARGGSAYMQETQYF.

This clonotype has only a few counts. The CDR3 protein is CASPQGQMNTEAFF. The CDR3, as DNA: TGTGCCAGCCCCCAGGGACAGATGAACACTGAAGCTTTCTTT. V usage is TRBV2 and J usage is TRBJ1-1; 7 bases match TRBD1. Germline V gene sequence: CDR1 SNHLY, CDR2 FYNNEI. J lost 0 bases, V lost 8 bases, and 6 bases had no gene match. The CDR3 is made up of 14 amino acids.

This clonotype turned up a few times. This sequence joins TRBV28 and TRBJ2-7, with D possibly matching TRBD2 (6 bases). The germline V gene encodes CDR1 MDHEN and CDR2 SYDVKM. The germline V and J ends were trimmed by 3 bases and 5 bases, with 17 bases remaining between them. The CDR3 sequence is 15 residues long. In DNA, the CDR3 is TGTGCCAGCAGTTTGGGCGGGGCTCTTTTGGACGAGCAGTACTTC. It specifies CASSLGGALLDEQYF.

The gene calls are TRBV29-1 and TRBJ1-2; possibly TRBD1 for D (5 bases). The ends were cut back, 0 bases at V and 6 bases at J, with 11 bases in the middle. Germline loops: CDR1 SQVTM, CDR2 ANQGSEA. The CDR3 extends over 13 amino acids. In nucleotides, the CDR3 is TGCAGCGTTGAAGATCTTTGGGGGAATGGCTACACCTTC. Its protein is CSVEDLWGNGYTF.

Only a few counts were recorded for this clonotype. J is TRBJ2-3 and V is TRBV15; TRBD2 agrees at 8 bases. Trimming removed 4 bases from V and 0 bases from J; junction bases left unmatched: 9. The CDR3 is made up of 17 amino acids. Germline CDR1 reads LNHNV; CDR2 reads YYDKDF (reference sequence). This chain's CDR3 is CATSTQGGGRSTDTQYF. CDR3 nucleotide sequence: TGTGCCACCAGCACCCAAGGTGGCGGGAGGAGCACAGATACGCAGTATTTT. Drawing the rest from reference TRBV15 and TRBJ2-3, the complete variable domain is DAMVIQNPRYQVTQFGKPVTLSCSQTLNHNVMYWYQQKSSQAPKLLFHYYDKDFNNEADTPDNFQSRRPNTSFCFLDIRSPGLGDTAMYLCATSTQGGGRSTDTQYFGPGTRLTVL.

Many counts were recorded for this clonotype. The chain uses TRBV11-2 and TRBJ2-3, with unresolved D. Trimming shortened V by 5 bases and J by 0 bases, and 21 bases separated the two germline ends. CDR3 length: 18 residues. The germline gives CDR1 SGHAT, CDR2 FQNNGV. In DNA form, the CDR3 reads TGTGCCAGCAGCCTCTCCCTTGTCTTGGGGTCTAGCACAGATACGCAGTATTTT. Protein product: CASSLSLVLGSSTDTQYF.

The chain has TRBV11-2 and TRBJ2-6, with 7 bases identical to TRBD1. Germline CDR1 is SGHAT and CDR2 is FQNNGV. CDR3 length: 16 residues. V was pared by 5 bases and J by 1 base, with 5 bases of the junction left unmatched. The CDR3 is CASSPRQGSGANVLTF. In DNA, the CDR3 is TGTGCCAGCAGCCCCAGACAGGGTTCTGGGGCCAACGTCCTGACTTTC.

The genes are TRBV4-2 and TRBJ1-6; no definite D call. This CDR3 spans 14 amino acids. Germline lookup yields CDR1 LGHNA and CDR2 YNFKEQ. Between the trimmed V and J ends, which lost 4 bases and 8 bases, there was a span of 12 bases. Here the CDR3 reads CASSRGEGDSPLHF. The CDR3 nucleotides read TGTGCCAGCAGCCGCGGCGAAGGCGATTCACCCCTCCACTTT.

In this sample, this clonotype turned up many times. The CDR3 region is CASGISGLSSNQPQHF. CDR3 nucleotides: TGTGCCAGCGGGATTTCGGGACTTTCTAGCAATCAGCCCCAGCATTTT. The chain links TRBV12-3 or TRBV12-4 to TRBJ1-5, with TRBD1 as a possible D gene (5 bases). The ends were cut back, 8 bases at V and 0 bases at J, with 17 bases in the middle. There are 16 residues in the CDR3.

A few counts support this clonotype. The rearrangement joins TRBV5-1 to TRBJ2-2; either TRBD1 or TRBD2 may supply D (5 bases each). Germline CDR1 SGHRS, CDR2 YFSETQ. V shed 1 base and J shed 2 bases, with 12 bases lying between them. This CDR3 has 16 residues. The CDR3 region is CASSLLGVGNTGELFF. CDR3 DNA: TGCGCCAGCAGCTTGCTGGGGGTTGGAAACACCGGGGAGCTGTTTTTT.

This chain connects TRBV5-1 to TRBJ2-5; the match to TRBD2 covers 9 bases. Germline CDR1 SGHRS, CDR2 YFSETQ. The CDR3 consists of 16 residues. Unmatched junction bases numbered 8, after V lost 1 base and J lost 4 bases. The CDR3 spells CASSLNGGGARETQYF. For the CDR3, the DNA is TGCGCCAGCAGCTTGAACGGCGGGGGGGCACGAGAGACCCAGTACTTC.

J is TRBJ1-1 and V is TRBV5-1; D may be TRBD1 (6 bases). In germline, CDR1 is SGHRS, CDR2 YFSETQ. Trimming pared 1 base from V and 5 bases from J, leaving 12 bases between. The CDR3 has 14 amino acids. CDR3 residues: CASSLIQGPTEAFF. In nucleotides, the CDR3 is TGCGCCAGCAGCTTGATACAGGGCCCGACTGAAGCTTTCTTT. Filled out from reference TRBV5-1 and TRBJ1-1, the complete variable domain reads KAGVTQTPRYLIKTRGQQVTLSCSPISGHRSVSWYQQTPGQGLQFLFEYFSETQRNKGNFPGRFSGRQFSNSRSEMNVSTLELGDSALYLCASSLIQGPTEAFFGQGTRLTVV.

CDR3 in amino acids: CASSPGGDEQFF. CDR3 in DNA: TGTGCCAGCAGCCCCGGAGGGGATGAGCAGTTCTTC. J is TRBJ2-1 and V is TRBV3-1; weak D call: TRBD2 (6 bases). CDR1 and CDR2 (germline): LGHDT, YNNKEL (reference sequence). Trimming left V 4 bases short and J 8 bases short, with 9 bases between. The CDR3 extends over 12 amino acids.

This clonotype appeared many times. CDR3 in amino acids: CASSVNGPTEAFF. The CDR3 DNA is TGTGCCAGCAGTGTCAATGGCCCCACTGAAGCTTTCTTT. This chain links TRBV2 with TRBJ1-1; no firm D call. Deletions cut 4 bases from V and 4 bases from J, with 10 bases between. Germline CDR1 is SNHLY and CDR2 is FYNNEI. The CDR3 runs to 13 residues.

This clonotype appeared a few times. This chain's CDR3 is CASTSSGPRTDTQYF. CDR3 coding DNA: TGTGCCAGCACCTCTAGCGGCCCGAGGACAGATACGCAGTATTTT. The chain carries TRBV28 and TRBJ2-3; 7 nucleotides line up with TRBD2. This CDR3 has 15 residues. CDR1 is MDHEN and CDR2 is SYDVKM in the germline V gene. Losses at the gene ends were 7 bases for V and 3 bases for J; bases not matched to a gene: 10. Looking up the rest from reference TRBV28 and TRBJ2-3 gives the full variable domain: DVKVTQSSRYLVKRTGEKVFLECVQDMDHENMFWYRQDPGLGLRLIYFSYDVKMKEKGDIPEGYSVSREKKERFSLILESASTNQTSMYLCASTSSGPRTDTQYFGPGTRLTVL.

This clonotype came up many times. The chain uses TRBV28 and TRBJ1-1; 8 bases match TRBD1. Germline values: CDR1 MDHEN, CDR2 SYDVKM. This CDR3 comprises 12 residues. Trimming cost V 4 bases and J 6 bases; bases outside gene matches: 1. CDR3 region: CASSSTGAEAFF. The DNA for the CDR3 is TGTGCCAGCAGTTCGACAGGGGCTGAAGCTTTCTTT.

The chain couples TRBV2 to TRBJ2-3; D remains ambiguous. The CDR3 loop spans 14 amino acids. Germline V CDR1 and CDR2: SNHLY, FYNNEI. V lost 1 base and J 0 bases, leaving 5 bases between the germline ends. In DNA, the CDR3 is TGTGCCAGCAGTGAAGTCTCTAGCACAGATACGCAGTATTTT. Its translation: CASSEVSSTDTQYF. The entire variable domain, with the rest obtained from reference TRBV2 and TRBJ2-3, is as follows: EPEVTQTPSHQVTQMGQEVILRCVPISNHLYFYWYRQILGQKVEFLVSFYNNEISEKSEIFDDQFSVERPDGSNFTLKIRSTKLEDSAMYFCASSEVSSTDTQYFGPGTRLTVL.

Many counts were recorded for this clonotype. The CDR3 sequence is CASSLDPGGRGSPLHF. CDR3 bases: TGTGCCAGCAGCTTAGATCCCGGGGGGCGAGGGTCACCCCTCCACTTT. The V gene is TRBV11-2, the J gene TRBJ1-6; tentatively, D is TRBD1 (6 bases). V was clipped by 0 bases and J by 10 bases, with 16 bases between them. CDR3 size: 16 residues. Germline loops: CDR1 SGHAT, CDR2 FQNNGV.

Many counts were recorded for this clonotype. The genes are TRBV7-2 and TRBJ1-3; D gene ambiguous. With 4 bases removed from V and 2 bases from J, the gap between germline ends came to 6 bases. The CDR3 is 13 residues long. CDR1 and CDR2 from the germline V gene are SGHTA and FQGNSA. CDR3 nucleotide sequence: TGTGCCAGCAGCTCCCGGACTGGAAACACCATATATTTT. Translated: CASSSRTGNTIYF.

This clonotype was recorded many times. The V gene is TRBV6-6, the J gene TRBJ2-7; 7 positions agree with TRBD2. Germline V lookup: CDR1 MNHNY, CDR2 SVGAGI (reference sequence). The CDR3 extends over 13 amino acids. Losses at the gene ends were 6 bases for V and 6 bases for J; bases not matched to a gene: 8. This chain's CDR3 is CASREPWGGEQYF. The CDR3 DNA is TGTGCCAGCAGAGAACCCTGGGGGGGCGAGCAGTACTTC.

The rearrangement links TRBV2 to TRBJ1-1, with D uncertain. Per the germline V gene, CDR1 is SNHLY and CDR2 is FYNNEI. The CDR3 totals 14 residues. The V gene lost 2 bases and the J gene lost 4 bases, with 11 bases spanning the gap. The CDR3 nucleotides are TGTGCCAGCAGTGAACTATACGCAAGCACTGAAGCTTTCTTT. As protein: CASSELYASTEAFF.

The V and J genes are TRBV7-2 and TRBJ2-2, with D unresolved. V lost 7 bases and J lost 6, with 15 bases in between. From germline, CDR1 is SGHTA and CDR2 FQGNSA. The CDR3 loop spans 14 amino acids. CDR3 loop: CASTPNNGPGELFF. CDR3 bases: TGTGCCAGCACCCCCAATAACGGTCCCGGGGAGCTGTTTTTT.

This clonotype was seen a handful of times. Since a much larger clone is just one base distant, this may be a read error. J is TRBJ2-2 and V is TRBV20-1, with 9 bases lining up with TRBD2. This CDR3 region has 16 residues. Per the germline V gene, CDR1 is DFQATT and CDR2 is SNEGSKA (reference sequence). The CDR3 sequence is CCARDGLAGHTGELFF. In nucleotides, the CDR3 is TGCTGTGCTAGAGATGGCCTAGCGGGGCACACCGGGGAGCTGTTTTTT.

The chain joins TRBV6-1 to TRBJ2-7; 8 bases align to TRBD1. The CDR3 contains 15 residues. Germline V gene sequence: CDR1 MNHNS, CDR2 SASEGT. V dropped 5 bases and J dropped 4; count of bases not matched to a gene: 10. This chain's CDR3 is CASSWQGASLYEQYV. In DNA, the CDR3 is TGTGCCAGCAGTTGGCAGGGGGCAAGCTTATACGAGCAGTACGTC.

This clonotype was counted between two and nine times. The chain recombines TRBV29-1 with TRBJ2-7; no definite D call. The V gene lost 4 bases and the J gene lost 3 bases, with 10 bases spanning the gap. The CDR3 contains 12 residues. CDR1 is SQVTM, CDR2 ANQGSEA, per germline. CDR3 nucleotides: TGCAGCGTTGTTGAACACTACTACGAGCAGTACTTC. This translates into CSVVEHYYEQYF.

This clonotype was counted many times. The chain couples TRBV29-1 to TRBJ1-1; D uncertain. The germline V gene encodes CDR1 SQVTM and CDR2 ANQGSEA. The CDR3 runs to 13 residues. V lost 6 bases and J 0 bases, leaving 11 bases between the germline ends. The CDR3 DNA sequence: TGCAGCGTGGGCTCGGGCATGAACACTGAAGCTTTCTTT. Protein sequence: CSVGSGMNTEAFF.

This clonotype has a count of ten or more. The CDR3 loop reads CASSLAASTHNEQFF. In DNA, the CDR3 is TGTGCCAGCAGCTTAGCAGCTAGCACACACAATGAGCAGTTCTTC. This sequence joins TRBV7-2 and TRBJ2-1; D might be TRBD2 (5 bases). V was shortened by 0 bases and J by 5 bases, with 11 bases between the two germline ends. The CDR3 has 15 amino acids. CDR1 and CDR2 from the germline V gene are SGHTA and FQGNSA. Using reference TRBV7-2 and TRBJ2-1 for the parts outside the CDR3, the full variable domain is GAGVSQSPSNKVTEKGKDVELRCDPISGHTALYWYRQSLGQGLEFLIYFQGNSAPDKSGLPSDRFSAERTGGSVSTLTIQRTQQEDSAVYLCASSLAASTHNEQFFGPGTRLTVL.

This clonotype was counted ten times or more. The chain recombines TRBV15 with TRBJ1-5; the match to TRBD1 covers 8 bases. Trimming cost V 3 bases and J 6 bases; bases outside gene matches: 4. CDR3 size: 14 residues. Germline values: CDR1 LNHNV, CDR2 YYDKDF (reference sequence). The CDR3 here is CATSRDRVSQPQHF. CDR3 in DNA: TGTGCCACCAGCAGGGACAGGGTATCTCAGCCCCAGCATTTT. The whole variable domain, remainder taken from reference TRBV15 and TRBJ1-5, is DAMVIQNPRYQVTQFGKPVTLSCSQTLNHNVMYWYQQKSSQAPKLLFHYYDKDFNNEADTPDNFQSRRPNTSFCFLDIRSPGLGDTAMYLCATSRDRVSQPQHFGDGTRLSIL.